The 8 T cell receptor beta chains listed next were all sequenced from one sample in a study of shared clonotypes between healthy human individuals. This table comes from immunoSEQ multiplex PCR, and its TCRdb copy is limited to in-frame clones, with some not included. Of around 1.9 million clones in the sample, 93% were seen once. CD45RO-negative cells were positively selected for CCR7, leaving out terminally differentiated effector memory CD45RA+ cells. The specimen sequenced was naive CD8+ T cells from PBMCs. These receptors were collected from a man in his late teens or twenties in good health. Some clones in this sample may be carry-over from other donors' samples.

J is TRBJ2-1 and V is TRBV27, with a tentative D call TRBD1 (5 bases). The ends were cut back, 2 bases at V and 4 bases at J, with 9 bases in the middle. CDR1 MNHEY and CDR2 SMNVEV come from the germline V gene (reference sequence). The CDR3 consists of 14 residues. CDR3 coding DNA: TGTGCCAGCAGTTTAACCCCAGGGTACAATGAGCAGTTCTTC. Amino acids: CASSLTPGYNEQFF.

CDR3 coding DNA: TGTGCCAGCAGCCCAGAAGCCCGGGGCTCCTACAATGAGCAGTTCTTC. It encodes CASSPEARGSYNEQFF. The chain uses TRBV9 and TRBJ2-1; TRBD2 might be the D (5 bases). This CDR3 spans 16 amino acids. Between the trimmed V and J ends, which lost 4 bases and 0 bases, there was a span of 14 bases. Germline assignment: CDR1 SGDLS and CDR2 YYNGEE.

This rearrangement joins TRBV19 to TRBJ2-2; TRBD1 matches 11 bases. The CDR3 sequence is 19 residues long. Losses at the gene ends were 6 bases for V and 3 bases for J; bases not matched to a gene: 15. Germline V gene data show CDR1 as LNHDA and CDR2 as SQIVND (reference sequence). CDR3 DNA: TGTGCCAGTAGCCCACACCGGGACAGGGGGATTGGGGACACCGGGGAGCTGTTTTTT. Amino acid sequence: CASSPHRDRGIGDTGELFF.

CDR3 nucleotides: TGTGCCAGTAGTATAGATCACCCGCCGAACAATGAGCAGTTCTTC. It yields the protein CASSIDHPPNNEQFF. The V and J genes are TRBV19 and TRBJ2-1; D is undetermined. The CDR3 consists of 15 residues. Germline V gene lookup returns CDR1 LNHDA and CDR2 SQIVND (reference sequence). The V end was cut by 0 bases, the J end by 5 bases, with 11 bases between.

The chain links TRBV6-1 to TRBJ1-6; tentative D call: TRBD1 (5 bases). The CDR3 spans 15 residues. CDR1 is MNHNS and CDR2 is SASEGT in the germline V gene. The V gene lost 3 bases and the J gene lost 5 bases, with 11 bases spanning the gap. The CDR3 nucleotides are TGTGCCAGCAGTGATTTGGGGCGCGATAATTCACCCCTCCACTTT. Translated, it gives CASSDLGRDNSPLHF.

As concerns this clone: Other nucleotide sequences from this sample produce the same CDR3. The V gene is TRBV7-9, the J gene TRBJ2-3, with TRBD2 identical over 15 bases. Per germline, CDR1 SEHNR and CDR2 FQNEAQ (reference sequence). With V trimmed by 3 bases and J by 5 bases, 3 bases remained unmatched. This CDR3 contains 16 residues. CDR3 residues: CASSLGLAGGVDTQYF. The CDR3 DNA reads as TGTGCCAGCAGCTTGGGACTAGCGGGAGGTGTAGATACGCAGTATTTT.

V is TRBV28 and J is TRBJ2-7; D is undetermined. The germline V and J ends were trimmed by 3 bases and 4 bases, with 13 bases remaining between them. In germline, CDR1 is MDHEN, CDR2 SYDVKM. The CDR3 consists of 14 residues. For the CDR3, the DNA is TGTGCCAGCAGTTTGTACAGCCTCCATTACGAGCAGTACTTC. Translating it yields CASSLYSLHYEQYF.

The rearrangement links TRBV15 to TRBJ1-2; no clear D gene. Germline values: CDR1 LNHNV, CDR2 YYDKDF (reference sequence). The CDR3 has 16 residues. V lost 0 bases to trimming and J lost 8 bases, with 19 bases between them. The CDR3 bases are TGTGCCACCAGCAGAGATACGCGGGGTCTGTTGACAGGCTACACCTTC. Encoded protein: CATSRDTRGLLTGYTF.